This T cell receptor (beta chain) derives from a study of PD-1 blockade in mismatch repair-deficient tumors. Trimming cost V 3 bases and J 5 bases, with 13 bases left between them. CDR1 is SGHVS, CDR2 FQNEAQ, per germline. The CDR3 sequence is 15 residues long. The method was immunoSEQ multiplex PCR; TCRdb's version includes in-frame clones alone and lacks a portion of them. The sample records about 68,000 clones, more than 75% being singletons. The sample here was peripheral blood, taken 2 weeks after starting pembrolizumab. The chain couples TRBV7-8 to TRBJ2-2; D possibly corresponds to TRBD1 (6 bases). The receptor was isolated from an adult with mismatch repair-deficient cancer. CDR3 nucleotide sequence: TGTGCCAGCAGCTTGGGTACAGGGTATACCGGGGAGCTGTTTTTT. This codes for CASSLGTGYTGELFF.